This is a list of T cell receptor beta chains from one sample in a study of CD8+ T cells in alopecia areata. TCRdb's copy holds only in-frame clones and misses some; the assay was immunoSEQ multiplex PCR. The data contain about 12,000 clones, approximately 60% of them seen just once; the ten biggest clones take up 13% to 15%. The sequencing input was skin. All receptors come from a human donor with alopecia areata. Each CDR3 is given with its conserved first and last residue. The order of the fields is CDR3 DNA, CDR3 protein, D gene, J gene, V gene, clone size. D genes are given only for firm matches. Rows give clone size only sometimes, using once, few, many, or a class for an expanded clone.

cdr3_nt: TGTGCCAGTGGACCGGGACAGGGGATCGAGCAGTACTTC
cdr3_aa: CASGPGQGIEQYF
d_call: TRBD1
j_call: TRBJ2-7
v_call: TRBV6-6
clone_size: few

cdr3_nt: TGTGCCAGCAGCACCTCGAGGTTAGTTAGCGGGGGTCTCAATGAGCAGTTCTTC
cdr3_aa: CASSTSRLVSGGLNEQFF
d_call: TRBD2
j_call: TRBJ2-1
v_call: TRBV7-9
clone_size: -

cdr3_nt: TGCGCCAGCAGATTCGGAAACACCATATATTTT
cdr3_aa: CASRFGNTIYF
d_call: -
j_call: TRBJ1-3
v_call: TRBV5-1
clone_size: -

cdr3_nt: TGTGCCAGCATTTTCGGGGGTGGCACAGATACGCAGTATTTT
cdr3_aa: CASIFGGGTDTQYF
d_call: -
j_call: TRBJ2-3
v_call: TRBV2
clone_size: -

cdr3_nt: TGCGCCAGCAGCCAAGATACAGCCCGACCCGGTCAGCCCCAGCATTTT
cdr3_aa: CASSQDTARPGQPQHF
d_call: -
j_call: TRBJ1-5
v_call: TRBV4-1
clone_size: -

cdr3_nt: TGTGCCAGTAGTAATCCTGGGACAGGGGGTTACAATGAGCAGTTCTTC
cdr3_aa: CASSNPGTGGYNEQFF
d_call: TRBD1
j_call: TRBJ2-1
v_call: TRBV19
clone_size: -

cdr3_nt: TGTGCCAGCAGCCGAGGCGGTTCGAGAGGGACCCAGTACTTC
cdr3_aa: CASSRGGSRGTQYF
d_call: -
j_call: TRBJ2-5
v_call: TRBV7-7
clone_size: few

cdr3_nt: TGCGCCAGCAGCCGGGTTATTTATCAGCCCCAGCATTTT
cdr3_aa: CASSRVIYQPQHF
d_call: -
j_call: TRBJ1-5
v_call: TRBV4-1
clone_size: -

cdr3_nt: TGTGCCAGCAGCTTAGGACAGGGGGACACTGAAGCTTTCTTT
cdr3_aa: CASSLGQGDTEAFF
d_call: TRBD1
j_call: TRBJ1-1
v_call: TRBV7-9
clone_size: -

cdr3_nt: TGTGCCAGCAGCCAAGGTTACGAGCAGTACTTC
cdr3_aa: CASSQGYEQYF
d_call: -
j_call: TRBJ2-7
v_call: TRBV14
clone_size: -

cdr3_nt: TGTGCCAGCTCACCACCGGGGGCGATGACAGTCTACAATGAGCAGTTCTTC
cdr3_aa: CASSPPGAMTVYNEQFF
d_call: -
j_call: TRBJ2-1
v_call: TRBV18
clone_size: -

cdr3_nt: TGTGCCAGCAGTCCATCTCTCAGGGGCCACGAGCAGTACTTC
cdr3_aa: CASSPSLRGHEQYF
d_call: -
j_call: TRBJ2-7
v_call: TRBV27
clone_size: few

cdr3_nt: TGTGCCAGCGAGGGGGGCCAGTACGAGCAGTACTTC
cdr3_aa: CASEGGQYEQYF
d_call: -
j_call: TRBJ2-7
v_call: TRBV7-9
clone_size: -

cdr3_nt: TGTGCCAGCAGGGTTGACAGAAATTATGGCTACACCTTC
cdr3_aa: CASRVDRNYGYTF
d_call: -
j_call: TRBJ1-2
v_call: TRBV6-5
clone_size: -

cdr3_nt: TGTGCCAGCAGGGGACAGGACTCTTCCTACGAGCAGTACTTC
cdr3_aa: CASRGQDSSYEQYF
d_call: TRBD1
j_call: TRBJ2-7
v_call: TRBV7-8
clone_size: -

cdr3_nt: TGTGCCAGCAGTTTATTAGGCTACGAGCAGTACTTC
cdr3_aa: CASSLLGYEQYF
d_call: -
j_call: TRBJ2-7
v_call: TRBV28
clone_size: -

cdr3_nt: TGCGCCAGCAGCACTGACATGGGGGCCACCGGGGAGCTGTTTTTT
cdr3_aa: CASSTDMGATGELFF
d_call: -
j_call: TRBJ2-2
v_call: TRBV5-1
clone_size: -

cdr3_nt: TGTGCCAGCAGCTTTACTAGCGGGGGGCCCACAGATACGCAGTATTTT
cdr3_aa: CASSFTSGGPTDTQYF
d_call: TRBD2
j_call: TRBJ2-3
v_call: TRBV11-2
clone_size: -

cdr3_nt: TGCACCAGCAGCCAAGAAGCAGCCACCCACAATGAGCAGTTCTTC
cdr3_aa: CTSSQEAATHNEQFF
d_call: -
j_call: TRBJ2-1
v_call: TRBV1
clone_size: -

cdr3_nt: TGCGCCAGCAGCTGGGACGGGAACACTGAAGCTTTCTTT
cdr3_aa: CASSWDGNTEAFF
d_call: -
j_call: TRBJ1-1
v_call: TRBV5-1
clone_size: -

cdr3_nt: TGTGCCAGCAGCCCCACTAGCGGGCGGGGAGGGCAGCAGTTCTTC
cdr3_aa: CASSPTSGRGGQQFF
d_call: TRBD2
j_call: TRBJ2-1
v_call: TRBV7-9
clone_size: -

cdr3_nt: TGTGCCAGCACTACTCGGGACGGGCAAGAGACCCAGTACTTC
cdr3_aa: CASTTRDGQETQYF
d_call: -
j_call: TRBJ2-5
v_call: TRBV27
clone_size: -

cdr3_nt: TGTGCCAGCAGTTTAGGCAGACCTACAGATACGCAGTATTTT
cdr3_aa: CASSLGRPTDTQYF
d_call: -
j_call: TRBJ2-3
v_call: TRBV27
clone_size: -

cdr3_nt: TGTGCCAGCAGCTCTTGGGGAGGGATGAGCAATGAGCAGTTCTTC
cdr3_aa: CASSSWGGMSNEQFF
d_call: TRBD2
j_call: TRBJ2-1
v_call: TRBV7-9
clone_size: -

cdr3_nt: TGTGCCAGCAGGGCTACAGGGTTTTCCTACGAGCAGTACTTC
cdr3_aa: CASRATGFSYEQYF
d_call: -
j_call: TRBJ2-7
v_call: TRBV6-1
clone_size: few

cdr3_nt: TGCAGCGTCTCAGGGGGACAGGCGTGGGAGACCCAGTACTTC
cdr3_aa: CSVSGGQAWETQYF
d_call: TRBD1
j_call: TRBJ2-5
v_call: TRBV29-1
clone_size: -

cdr3_nt: TGTGCCAGCAGCTTTGGAACGTACGACATTCAGTACTTC
cdr3_aa: CASSFGTYDIQYF
d_call: -
j_call: TRBJ2-4
v_call: TRBV7-9
clone_size: -

cdr3_nt: TGTGCCAGCAGTGAATGGCGAAACACTGAAGCTTTCTTT
cdr3_aa: CASSEWRNTEAFF
d_call: -
j_call: TRBJ1-1
v_call: TRBV2
clone_size: -

cdr3_nt: TGTGCCAGCAGTGAAAGTGGCAGCACAGATACGCAGTATTTT
cdr3_aa: CASSESGSTDTQYF
d_call: -
j_call: TRBJ2-3
v_call: TRBV2
clone_size: -

cdr3_nt: TGTGCCGCTTCAGGGGGCGTCTACACTGAAGCTTTCTTT
cdr3_aa: CAASGGVYTEAFF
d_call: TRBD1
j_call: TRBJ1-1
v_call: TRBV18
clone_size: -

cdr3_nt: TGTGCCAGCAGCCCCCGGACAGGGGGGACAGATACGCAGTATTTT
cdr3_aa: CASSPRTGGTDTQYF
d_call: TRBD1
j_call: TRBJ2-3
v_call: TRBV7-3
clone_size: -

cdr3_nt: TGTGCCAGCGGAGGGACTAGCGGGAGGGATGGGCCCCAGTACTTC
cdr3_aa: CASGGTSGRDGPQYF
d_call: TRBD2
j_call: TRBJ2-5
v_call: TRBV5-4
clone_size: few

cdr3_nt: TGTGCCAGCAGTTCAGGACAGGTTTGGGGCTACACCTTC
cdr3_aa: CASSSGQVWGYTF
d_call: TRBD1
j_call: TRBJ1-2
v_call: TRBV28
clone_size: -

cdr3_nt: TGTGCCAGCAGCTTAGTGGGGGGGAACACTGAAGCTTTCTTT
cdr3_aa: CASSLVGGNTEAFF
d_call: -
j_call: TRBJ1-1
v_call: TRBV7-2
clone_size: -

cdr3_nt: TGTGCCTGGAGTCCTACTCCCTACGAGCAGTACTTC
cdr3_aa: CAWSPTPYEQYF
d_call: -
j_call: TRBJ2-7
v_call: TRBV30
clone_size: -

cdr3_nt: TGTGCCACCCCATTGGCGGGGTCGGGCACCGGGGAGCTGTTTTTT
cdr3_aa: CATPLAGSGTGELFF
d_call: -
j_call: TRBJ2-2
v_call: TRBV5-4
clone_size: -

cdr3_nt: TGCGCCAGCAGCCAAGCACAAGGCCTTGGGGATCAGCCCCAGCATTTT
cdr3_aa: CASSQAQGLGDQPQHF
d_call: -
j_call: TRBJ1-5
v_call: TRBV4-1
clone_size: -

cdr3_nt: TGCGCCAGCAGCCCTCAGGTAACCTCCTACGAGCAGTACTTC
cdr3_aa: CASSPQVTSYEQYF
d_call: -
j_call: TRBJ2-7
v_call: TRBV4-3
clone_size: -

cdr3_nt: TGTGCCAGCAGCTTCGAGTGGGACACTGAAGCTTTCTTT
cdr3_aa: CASSFEWDTEAFF
d_call: -
j_call: TRBJ1-1
v_call: TRBV5-6
clone_size: few

cdr3_nt: TGTGCCAGCAGCTTTGACAGGGCCAATGAGCAGTTCTTC
cdr3_aa: CASSFDRANEQFF
d_call: TRBD1
j_call: TRBJ2-1
v_call: TRBV7-2
clone_size: -

cdr3_nt: TGTGCCAGCAGTTTCGGGGGGAACACCGGGGAGCTGTTTTTT
cdr3_aa: CASSFGGNTGELFF
d_call: -
j_call: TRBJ2-2
v_call: TRBV28
clone_size: few

cdr3_nt: TGTGCCAGCAGTTTAGGAACTGAAGCTTTCTTT
cdr3_aa: CASSLGTEAFF
d_call: -
j_call: TRBJ1-1
v_call: TRBV6-6
clone_size: -

cdr3_nt: TGCGCCAGCCGACTAGCGCCGAGGGAGGAGACCCAGTACTTC
cdr3_aa: CASRLAPREETQYF
d_call: TRBD2
j_call: TRBJ2-5
v_call: TRBV5-1
clone_size: few

cdr3_nt: TGTGCCTGGAGTATAATGTATGGCTACACCTTC
cdr3_aa: CAWSIMYGYTF
d_call: -
j_call: TRBJ1-2
v_call: TRBV30
clone_size: -

cdr3_nt: TGTGCCAGCAGCGGACTAGGTCGGGGCGCAGATACGCAGTATTTT
cdr3_aa: CASSGLGRGADTQYF
d_call: TRBD2
j_call: TRBJ2-3
v_call: TRBV7-9
clone_size: -

cdr3_nt: TGTGCCTGGAGTGTACCCCCCAGTCCCGAGCAGTACTTC
cdr3_aa: CAWSVPPSPEQYF
d_call: -
j_call: TRBJ2-7
v_call: TRBV30
clone_size: once

cdr3_nt: TGTGCCAGCAGCGTAGGAGGACGGGAGCAGTTCTTC
cdr3_aa: CASSVGGREQFF
d_call: -
j_call: TRBJ2-1
v_call: TRBV9
clone_size: -

cdr3_nt: TGTGCCAGCAGCCCCCCGGCAAACATCAGGACTGAAGCTTTCTTT
cdr3_aa: CASSPPANIRTEAFF
d_call: -
j_call: TRBJ1-1
v_call: TRBV7-9
clone_size: once

cdr3_nt: TGTGCCAGTAGCGGAACAGCAGGGGAGACCCAGTACTTC
cdr3_aa: CASSGTAGETQYF
d_call: -
j_call: TRBJ2-5
v_call: TRBV19
clone_size: -

cdr3_nt: TGCAGCGTCTCTCCGGGACAGTTTAATTCACCCCTCCACTTT
cdr3_aa: CSVSPGQFNSPLHF
d_call: TRBD1
j_call: TRBJ1-6
v_call: TRBV29-1
clone_size: -

cdr3_nt: TGCGCCAGCAGCTTGATCTTAGCGGGAGCGCACACCGGGGAGCTGTTTTTT
cdr3_aa: CASSLILAGAHTGELFF
d_call: TRBD2
j_call: TRBJ2-2
v_call: TRBV5-1
clone_size: -

cdr3_nt: TGTGCCAGCAGTGCGGGAGAGGGCACAGATACGCAGTATTTT
cdr3_aa: CASSAGEGTDTQYF
d_call: TRBD2
j_call: TRBJ2-3
v_call: TRBV6-5
clone_size: -

cdr3_nt: TGTGCCAGCACCGCCGAGGGGGTCGGGGAGCTGTTTTTT
cdr3_aa: CASTAEGVGELFF
d_call: -
j_call: TRBJ2-2
v_call: TRBV6-5
clone_size: once

cdr3_nt: TGTGCCAGCAGCTTGACGGAAGGAAGGACTGAAGCTTTCTTT
cdr3_aa: CASSLTEGRTEAFF
d_call: -
j_call: TRBJ1-1
v_call: TRBV5-6
clone_size: -

cdr3_nt: TGTGCCAGCAGACATTCGGGAGAAAAGTCAGATACGCAGTATTTT
cdr3_aa: CASRHSGEKSDTQYF
d_call: -
j_call: TRBJ2-3
v_call: TRBV7-9
clone_size: -

cdr3_nt: TGCGCCAGCAGCCAAGAGGGTCAGAACGATCAGCCCCAGCATTTT
cdr3_aa: CASSQEGQNDQPQHF
d_call: -
j_call: TRBJ1-5
v_call: TRBV4-1
clone_size: -

cdr3_nt: TGCGCCAGCAGCCTCTACGGGACTAGCGGCCAAGAGACCCAGTACTTC
cdr3_aa: CASSLYGTSGQETQYF
d_call: TRBD2
j_call: TRBJ2-5
v_call: TRBV4-1
clone_size: once

cdr3_nt: TGCGCCAGCAGCTTGGGGGGGAGGACCAACAATGAGCAGTTCTTC
cdr3_aa: CASSLGGRTNNEQFF
d_call: -
j_call: TRBJ2-1
v_call: TRBV5-1
clone_size: large

cdr3_nt: TGCGCCAGCAGCCACGTACTAGCGGCCGAGCAGTACTTC
cdr3_aa: CASSHVLAAEQYF
d_call: TRBD2
j_call: TRBJ2-7
v_call: TRBV4-1
clone_size: -

cdr3_nt: TGCGCCAGCAGCTTTTCTAGCGACAGGAGGACCGGGGAGCTGTTTTTT
cdr3_aa: CASSFSSDRRTGELFF
d_call: -
j_call: TRBJ2-2
v_call: TRBV5-1
clone_size: -